The sequence of this TCR beta chain was determined in a study of cytomegalovirus exposure and HLA in healthy donors. A multiplex PCR was run with 60 Vbeta primers and 13 Jbeta primers. This table comes from immunoSEQ multiplex PCR, and its TCRdb copy is limited to in-frame clones, with some not included. Of about 150,000 clones listed, roughly four fifths were seen once; the top ten hold approximately 1.3%. Points on this clone: Its matching antigen is unknown.

Broader study findings: The study designated 160 or so TCR beta chains cytomegalovirus-associated. Later on, an analysis tied around 17,000 TCR beta sequences to HLA alleles at 0.05 false discovery rate. Later analysis demonstrated an association between a missense DCLRE1C variant and TCR beta V- and J-gene trimming. Reported performance of the classifier showed diagnosis of cytomegalovirus status with high specificity and sensitivity.

Trimming left V 8 bases short and J 2 bases short, with 10 bases between. Germline V gene sequence: CDR1 SGHAT, CDR2 FQNNGV. This CDR3 contains 14 residues. The chain has TRBV11-2 and TRBJ2-6; no reliable D call. The specimen was PBMCs. This clonotype originated in a man aged 18-30 years in good health and CMV-seronegative. In DNA, the CDR3 is TGTGCCAGCCGCTCCCGTCCTGGGGCCAACGTCCTGACTTTC. Encoded protein: CASRSRPGANVLTF.